This T cell receptor (beta chain) appears in the sequencing data of a study of radiotherapy plus CTLA-4 blockade in lung cancer. Looked up from germline, CDR1 is KGHSH and CDR2 is LQKENI. The CDR3 is 16 amino acids. V was clipped by 1 base and J by 0 bases; unmatched bases: 2. Sequencing used immunoSEQ multiplex PCR; TCRdb keeps in-frame clones, though not all of them. The table records tens of thousands of clones, around 80% of them present only once. The sequence was obtained from a human donor with non-small cell lung cancer who had a complete response to radiotherapy plus ipilimumab. The rearrangement links TRBV18 to TRBJ1-1; 10 bases are a match to TRBD1. This specimen was peripheral blood, taken from a patient treated with radiotherapy plus ipilimumab. The CDR3 region is CASSPQGQGMNTEAFF. The CDR3 DNA reads as TGTGCCAGCTCACCACAGGGACAGGGGATGAACACTGAAGCTTTCTTT.